The sequence of this T cell receptor (beta chain) was determined in a study of blood T cell repertoires in COVID-19. Study context: PBMCs, B-cell-depleted T cells, or T cells provided the cDNA or gDNA that made up the material.

The length of the CDR3 is 14 residues. Trimming pared 5 bases from V and 7 bases from J, leaving 12 bases between. Germline assignment: CDR1 SEHNR and CDR2 FQNEAQ (reference sequence). Original methodology: For nucleated cells, counts were estimated from reference gene primer amplification. This table comes from immunoSEQ multiplex PCR, and its TCRdb copy is limited to in-frame clones, with some not included. V, J and clone size are taken as reported in that table, and D and trimming were inferred from the DNA itself. Counted here are 290,000 or so clones, 90% occurring once; the ten biggest clones make up over 3.5%. Participant reports of clinical history set cohort assignment.

This clonotype was obtained from a woman in her late teens or twenties with acute COVID-19. The chain combines TRBV7-9 with TRBJ1-6, with D perhaps TRBD1 (6 bases). The source material was PBMCs or T cells enriched from blood (not recorded which). Here the CDR3 reads CASSLDSLNSPLHF. In DNA, the CDR3 is TGTGCCAGCAGCCTGGACAGCCTCAATTCACCCCTCCACTTT.